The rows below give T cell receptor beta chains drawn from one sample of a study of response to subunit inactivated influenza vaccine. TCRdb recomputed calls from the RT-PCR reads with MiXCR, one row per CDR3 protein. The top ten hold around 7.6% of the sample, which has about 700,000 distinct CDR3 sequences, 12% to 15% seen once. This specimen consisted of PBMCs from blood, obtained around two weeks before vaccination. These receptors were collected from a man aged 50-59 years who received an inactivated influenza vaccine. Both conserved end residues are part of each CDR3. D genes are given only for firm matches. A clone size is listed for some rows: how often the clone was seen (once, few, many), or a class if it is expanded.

cdr3_aa: CASSSIQGGRQPQHF; cdr3_nt: TGTGCCAGCAGCTCTATACAGGGGGGTCGGCAGCCCCAGCATTTT; v_call: TRBV7-8; d_call: TRBD1; j_call: TRBJ1-5; clone_size: -
cdr3_aa: CSARARTGGLSPLHF; cdr3_nt: TGCAGTGCTAGAGCCCGGACAGGGGGCCTTTCACCCCTCCACTTT; v_call: TRBV20-1; d_call: TRBD1; j_call: TRBJ1-6; clone_size: few
cdr3_aa: CASSSSGGYEQFF; cdr3_nt: TGCGCCAGCAGCTCCTCCGGTGGCTATGAGCAGTTCTTC; v_call: TRBV5-1; d_call: -; j_call: TRBJ2-1; clone_size: few
cdr3_aa: CASSLGQGGHEQYF; cdr3_nt: TGCGCCAGCAGCTTGGGGCAGGGGGGCCACGAGCAGTACTTC; v_call: TRBV5-1; d_call: -; j_call: TRBJ2-7; clone_size: few
cdr3_aa: CASTPPGGAYNEQFF; cdr3_nt: TGTGCCAGCACCCCGCCTGGCGGAGCATACAATGAGCAGTTCTTC; v_call: TRBV28; d_call: -; j_call: TRBJ2-1; clone_size: many
cdr3_aa: CASKGASTGELFF; cdr3_nt: TGTGCCTCCAAGGGGGCCAGCACCGGGGAGCTGTTTTTT; v_call: TRBV10-3; d_call: TRBD1; j_call: TRBJ2-2; clone_size: -
cdr3_aa: CASSLSGGNAEAFF; cdr3_nt: TGTGCCAGCAGTTTGTCGGGGGGCAATGCTGAAGCTTTCTTT; v_call: TRBV12-3/TRBV12-4; d_call: -; j_call: TRBJ1-1; clone_size: many
cdr3_aa: CASSGTGAGPTDTQYF; cdr3_nt: TGTGCCAGCAGCGGGACTGGGGCGGGCCCCACAGATACGCAGTATTTT; v_call: TRBV12-3/TRBV12-4; d_call: -; j_call: TRBJ2-3; clone_size: many
cdr3_aa: CASRDPQTALAKNIQYF; cdr3_nt: TGCGCCAGCAGGGACCCTCAGACAGCCCTAGCCAAAAACATTCAGTACTTC; v_call: TRBV10-2; d_call: -; j_call: TRBJ2-4; clone_size: few
cdr3_aa: CASSLVATSGSTDTQYF; cdr3_nt: TGCGCCAGCAGCTTGGTCGCGACTAGCGGGAGCACAGATACGCAGTATTTT; v_call: TRBV5-1; d_call: TRBD2; j_call: TRBJ2-3; clone_size: -
cdr3_aa: CAIMDRQETQYF; cdr3_nt: TGTGCCATCATGGACAGGCAAGAGACCCAGTACTTC; v_call: TRBV10-3; d_call: TRBD1; j_call: TRBJ2-5; clone_size: few
cdr3_aa: CAISGKTCGAYNEQFF; cdr3_nt: TGTGCCATCAGTGGTAAGACTTGCGGGGCCTACAATGAGCAGTTCTTC; v_call: TRBV10-3; d_call: -; j_call: TRBJ2-1; clone_size: -
cdr3_aa: CASSQDFSGTGRGGYTF; cdr3_nt: TGCGCCAGCAGCCAAGACTTTTCTGGGACAGGGCGAGGTGGCTACACCTTC; v_call: TRBV4-3; d_call: TRBD1; j_call: TRBJ1-2; clone_size: -
cdr3_aa: CASSRQALSSGNTIYF; cdr3_nt: TGCGCCAGCAGCAGACAGGCACTTAGCTCTGGAAACACCATATATTTT; v_call: TRBV5-1; d_call: -; j_call: TRBJ1-3; clone_size: -
cdr3_aa: CSVDERETQYF; cdr3_nt: TGCAGCGTTGATGAGCGGGAGACCCAGTACTTC; v_call: TRBV29-1; d_call: -; j_call: TRBJ2-5; clone_size: -
cdr3_aa: CATRGLYGYTF; cdr3_nt: TGTGCCACCCGCGGTCTCTATGGCTACACCTTC; v_call: TRBV28; d_call: -; j_call: TRBJ1-2; clone_size: many
cdr3_aa: CSARAFGREKLFF; cdr3_nt: TGCAGTGCTAGAGCATTCGGTAGGGAAAAACTGTTTTTT; v_call: TRBV20-1; d_call: -; j_call: TRBJ1-4; clone_size: many
cdr3_aa: CSTQGTSGGTGELFF; cdr3_nt: TGCAGCACCCAGGGAACTAGCGGGGGCACCGGGGAGCTGTTTTTT; v_call: TRBV29-1; d_call: TRBD2; j_call: TRBJ2-2; clone_size: few
cdr3_aa: CASSQTSGGAGTGELFF; cdr3_nt: TGTGCCAGCAGCCAAACTAGCGGGGGGGCGGGCACCGGGGAGCTGTTTTTT; v_call: TRBV4-2; d_call: TRBD2; j_call: TRBJ2-2; clone_size: few
cdr3_aa: CSVGEGLSTQYF; cdr3_nt: TGCAGCGTTGGCGAAGGACTTTCCACCCAGTACTTC; v_call: TRBV29-1; d_call: -; j_call: TRBJ2-5; clone_size: few
cdr3_aa: CASSLLAGNYEQYF; cdr3_nt: TGTGCCAGCAGCTTACTAGCGGGGAACTACGAGCAGTACTTC; v_call: TRBV7-8; d_call: TRBD2; j_call: TRBJ2-7; clone_size: many
cdr3_aa: CSVGTTRRANYGYTF; cdr3_nt: TGCAGCGTTGGGACGACTCGTCGAGCTAACTATGGCTACACCTTC; v_call: TRBV29-1; d_call: -; j_call: TRBJ1-2; clone_size: -
cdr3_aa: CASSLDQDKYNEQFF; cdr3_nt: TGTGCCAGCAGCTTAGACCAGGACAAGTACAATGAGCAGTTCTTC; v_call: TRBV11-1; d_call: -; j_call: TRBJ2-1; clone_size: few
cdr3_aa: CASSQDRSGPSDTQYF; cdr3_nt: TGTGCCAGCAGCCAAGATAGAAGCGGACCCTCAGATACGCAGTATTTT; v_call: TRBV4-2; d_call: -; j_call: TRBJ2-3; clone_size: -
cdr3_aa: CASSSVGADTQYF; cdr3_nt: TGCGCCAGCAGCTCGGTCGGGGCAGATACGCAGTATTTT; v_call: TRBV5-1; d_call: -; j_call: TRBJ2-3; clone_size: few
cdr3_aa: CSVVDRANTEAFF; cdr3_nt: TGCAGCGTCGTTGACAGGGCGAACACTGAAGCTTTCTTT; v_call: TRBV29-1; d_call: TRBD1; j_call: TRBJ1-1; clone_size: -